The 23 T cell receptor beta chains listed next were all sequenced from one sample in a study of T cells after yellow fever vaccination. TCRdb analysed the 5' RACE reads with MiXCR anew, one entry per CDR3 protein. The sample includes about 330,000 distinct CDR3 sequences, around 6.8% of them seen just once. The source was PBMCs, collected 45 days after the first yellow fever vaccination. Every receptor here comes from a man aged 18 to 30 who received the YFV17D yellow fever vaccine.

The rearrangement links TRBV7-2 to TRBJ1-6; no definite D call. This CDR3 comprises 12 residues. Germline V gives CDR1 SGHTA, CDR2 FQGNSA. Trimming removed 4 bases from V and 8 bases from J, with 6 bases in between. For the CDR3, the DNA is TGTGCCAGCAGCTCGAGGCATTCACCCCTCCACTTT. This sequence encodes CASSSRHSPLHF. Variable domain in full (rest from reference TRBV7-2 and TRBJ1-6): GAGVSQSPSNKVTEKGKDVELRCDPISGHTALYWYRQSLGQGLEFLIYFQGNSAPDKSGLPSDRFSAERTGGSVSTLTIQRTQQEDSAVYLCASSSRHSPLHFGNGTRLTVT.

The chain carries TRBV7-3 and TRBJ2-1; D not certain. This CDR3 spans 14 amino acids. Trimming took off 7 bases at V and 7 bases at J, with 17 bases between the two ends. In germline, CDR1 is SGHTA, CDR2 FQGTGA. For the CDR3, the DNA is TGTGCCAGCACCTTCAATCAAGACGGAAATGAGCAGTTCTTC. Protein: CASTFNQDGNEQFF.

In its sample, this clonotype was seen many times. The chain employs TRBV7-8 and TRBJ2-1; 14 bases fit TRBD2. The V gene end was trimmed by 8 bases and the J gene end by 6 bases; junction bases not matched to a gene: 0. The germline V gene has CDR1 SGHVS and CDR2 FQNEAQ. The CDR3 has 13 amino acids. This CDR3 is CASGLAGGNEQFF. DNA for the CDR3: TGTGCCAGCGGACTAGCGGGGGGCAATGAGCAGTTCTTC.

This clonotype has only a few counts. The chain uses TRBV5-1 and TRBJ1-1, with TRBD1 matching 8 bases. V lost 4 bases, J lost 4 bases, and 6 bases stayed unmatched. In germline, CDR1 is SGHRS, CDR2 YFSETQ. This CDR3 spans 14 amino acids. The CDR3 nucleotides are TGCGCCAGCAGCCAACAGGGGGGACGCACTGAAGCTTTCTTT. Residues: CASSQQGGRTEAFF.

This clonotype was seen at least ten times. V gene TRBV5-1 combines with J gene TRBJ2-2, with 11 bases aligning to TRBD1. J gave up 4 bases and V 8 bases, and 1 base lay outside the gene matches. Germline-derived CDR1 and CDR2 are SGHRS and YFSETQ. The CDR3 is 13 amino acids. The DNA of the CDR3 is TGCGCCAGTGGACAGGGGGCCACCGGGGAGCTGTTTTTT. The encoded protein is CASGQGATGELFF.

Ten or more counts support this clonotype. The CDR3 DNA is TGTGCCAGCAGTTTAAGTGTCCTTGGCAATGAGCAGTTCTTC. Protein product: CASSLSVLGNEQFF. The chain carries TRBV12-3 or TRBV12-4 and TRBJ2-1; D is ambiguous. The CDR3 runs 14 residues. The V end was cut by 2 bases, the J end by 6 bases, with 11 bases between.

CDR3 region: CASSRPGSYEQYV. The CDR3 region has the DNA TGTGCCAGCAGCCGTCCCGGCAGCTACGAGCAGTACGTC. This chain connects TRBV7-9 to TRBJ2-7, with D uncertain. The germline V gene has CDR1 SEHNR and CDR2 FQNEAQ (reference sequence). The CDR3 is made up of 13 amino acids. V gave up 5 bases and J gave up 3 bases, with 11 bases separating them.

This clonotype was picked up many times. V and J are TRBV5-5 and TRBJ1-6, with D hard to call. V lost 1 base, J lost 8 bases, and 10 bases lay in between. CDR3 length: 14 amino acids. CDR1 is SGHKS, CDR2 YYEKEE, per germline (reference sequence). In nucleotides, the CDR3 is TGTGCCAGCAGCTTGCGGGCAAGGGATTCACCCCTCCACTTT. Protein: CASSLRARDSPLHF.

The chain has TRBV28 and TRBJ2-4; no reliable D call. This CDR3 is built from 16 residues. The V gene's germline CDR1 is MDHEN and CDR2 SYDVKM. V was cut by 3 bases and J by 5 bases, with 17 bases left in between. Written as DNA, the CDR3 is TGTGCCAGCAGTTTGGGCTCAACCCACCTCCAAAACATTCAGTACTTC. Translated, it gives CASSLGSTHLQNIQYF.

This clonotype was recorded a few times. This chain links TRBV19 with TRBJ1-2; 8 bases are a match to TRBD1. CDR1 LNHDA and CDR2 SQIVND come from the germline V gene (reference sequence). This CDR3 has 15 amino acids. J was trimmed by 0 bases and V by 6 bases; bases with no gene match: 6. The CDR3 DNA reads TGTGCCAGTAGAACGCAGGGGGCCGCTAACTATGGCTACACCTTC. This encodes CASRTQGAANYGYTF.

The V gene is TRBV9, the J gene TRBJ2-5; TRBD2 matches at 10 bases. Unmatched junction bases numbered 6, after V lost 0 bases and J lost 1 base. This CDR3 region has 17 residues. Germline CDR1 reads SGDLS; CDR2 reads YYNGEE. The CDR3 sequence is CASSVGRSGGAQETQYF. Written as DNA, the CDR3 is TGTGCCAGCAGCGTAGGGCGAAGCGGGGGGGCCCAAGAGACCCAGTACTTC.

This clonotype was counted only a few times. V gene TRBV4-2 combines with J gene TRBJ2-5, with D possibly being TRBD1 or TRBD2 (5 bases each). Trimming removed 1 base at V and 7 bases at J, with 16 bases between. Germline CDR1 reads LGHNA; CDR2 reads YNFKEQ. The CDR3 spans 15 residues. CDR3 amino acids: CASSQGDGGFGTQYF. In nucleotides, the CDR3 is TGTGCCAGCAGCCAAGGGGACGGTGGGTTTGGGACCCAGTACTTC.

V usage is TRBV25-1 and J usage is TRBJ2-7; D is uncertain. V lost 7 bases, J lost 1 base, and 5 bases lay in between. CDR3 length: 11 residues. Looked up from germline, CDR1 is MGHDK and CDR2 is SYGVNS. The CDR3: CASTGSYEQYF. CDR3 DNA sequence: TGTGCCAGCACCGGGTCCTACGAGCAGTACTTC.

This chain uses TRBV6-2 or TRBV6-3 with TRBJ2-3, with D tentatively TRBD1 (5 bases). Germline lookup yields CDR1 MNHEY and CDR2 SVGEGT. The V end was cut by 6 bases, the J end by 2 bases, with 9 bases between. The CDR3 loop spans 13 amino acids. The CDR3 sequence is CASRARVTDTQYF. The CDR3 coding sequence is TGTGCCAGCAGAGCCAGGGTCACAGATACGCAGTATTTT.

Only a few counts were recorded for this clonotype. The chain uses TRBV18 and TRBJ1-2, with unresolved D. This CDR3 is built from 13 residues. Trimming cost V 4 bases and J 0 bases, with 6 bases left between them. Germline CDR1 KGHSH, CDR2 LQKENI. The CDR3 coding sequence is TGTGCCAGCTCACAGGAAGCTAACTATGGCTACACCTTC. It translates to CASSQEANYGYTF.

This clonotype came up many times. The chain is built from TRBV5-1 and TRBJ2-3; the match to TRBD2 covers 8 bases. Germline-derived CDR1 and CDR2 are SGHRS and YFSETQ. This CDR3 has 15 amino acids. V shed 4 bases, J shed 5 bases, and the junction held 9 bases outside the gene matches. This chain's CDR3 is CASSTPGGDGDTQYF. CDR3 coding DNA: TGCGCCAGCAGCACCCCCGGGGGGGATGGAGATACGCAGTATTTT.

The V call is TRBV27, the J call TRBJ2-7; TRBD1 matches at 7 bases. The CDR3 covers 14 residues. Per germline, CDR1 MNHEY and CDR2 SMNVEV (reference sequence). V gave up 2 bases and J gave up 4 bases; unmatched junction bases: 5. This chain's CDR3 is CASSLTRQGYEQYF. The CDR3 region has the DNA TGTGCCAGCAGTTTAACGCGACAGGGATACGAGCAGTACTTC.

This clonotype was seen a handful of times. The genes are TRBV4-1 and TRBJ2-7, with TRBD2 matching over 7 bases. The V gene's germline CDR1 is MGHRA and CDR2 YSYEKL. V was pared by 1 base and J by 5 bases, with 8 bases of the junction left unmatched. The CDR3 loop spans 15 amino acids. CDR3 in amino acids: CASSQGGGKSDEQYF. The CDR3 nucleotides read TGCGCCAGCAGCCAAGGGGGGGGGAAGTCGGACGAGCAGTACTTC.

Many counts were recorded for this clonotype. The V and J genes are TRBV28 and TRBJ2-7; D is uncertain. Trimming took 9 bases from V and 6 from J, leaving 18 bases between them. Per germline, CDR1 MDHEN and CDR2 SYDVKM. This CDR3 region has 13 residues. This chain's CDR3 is CASGVSAQSEQYV. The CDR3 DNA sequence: TGTGCCAGTGGGGTCAGCGCCCAGAGCGAGCAGTACGTC.

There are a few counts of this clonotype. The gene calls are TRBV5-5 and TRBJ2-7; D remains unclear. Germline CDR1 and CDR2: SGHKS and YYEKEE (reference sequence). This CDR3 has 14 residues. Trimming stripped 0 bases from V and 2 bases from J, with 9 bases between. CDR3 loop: CASSLARGPYEQYV. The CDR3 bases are TGTGCCAGCAGCTTGGCCCGCGGACCCTACGAGCAGTACGTC.

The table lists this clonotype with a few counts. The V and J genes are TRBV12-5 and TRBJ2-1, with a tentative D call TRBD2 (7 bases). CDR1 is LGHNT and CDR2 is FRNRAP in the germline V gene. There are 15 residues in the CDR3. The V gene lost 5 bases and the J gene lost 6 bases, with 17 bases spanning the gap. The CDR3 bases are TGTGCTAGTGGTACCACAGGGAGGGTAACCAATGAGCAGTTCTTC. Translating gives CASGTTGRVTNEQFF.

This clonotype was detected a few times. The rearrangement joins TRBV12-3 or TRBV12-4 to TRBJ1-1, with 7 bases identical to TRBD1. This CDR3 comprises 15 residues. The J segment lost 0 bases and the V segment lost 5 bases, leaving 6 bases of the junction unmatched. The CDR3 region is CASSPRQGLNTEAFF. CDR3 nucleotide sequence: TGTGCCAGCAGTCCCCGACAGGGTTTGAACACTGAAGCTTTCTTT.

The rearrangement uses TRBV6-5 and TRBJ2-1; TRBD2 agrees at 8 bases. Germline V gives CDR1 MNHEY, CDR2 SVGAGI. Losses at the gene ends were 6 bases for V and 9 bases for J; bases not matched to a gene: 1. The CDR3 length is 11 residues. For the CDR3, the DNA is TGTGCCAGCAGACGGGGGGGTGAGCAGTTCTTC. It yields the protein CASRRGGEQFF.